This T cell receptor beta chain appears in the sequencing data of a study of T cells in Graves' hyperthyroidism and ophthalmopathy (dated by TCRdb to about 2019). Regarding the complete study: Peripheral blood was sampled at the time of initial diagnosis, prior to any treatment. Whether ophthalmopathy could be predicted prospectively was tested in an independent validation cohort made up of about 20 hyperthyroidism patients plus 17 patients who later progressed to ophthalmopathy. Once sampling was done, hyperthyroidism patients were given methimazole at a starting dose of 30 mg daily, whereas ophthalmopathy patients were given high-dose intravenous methylprednisolone. The paper describes TCR Vbeta CDR3 sequencing of roughly 130 peripheral blood samples, made up of under 50 ophthalmopathy patients, 70 to 75 hyperthyroidism patients and 17 progressor patients. To identify distinguishing TCR V-J signatures, a discovery cohort of around 98 patients was used, comprising 40 to 45 with Graves' ophthalmopathy and around 57 with stable Graves' hyperthyroidism. The approximately 98 discovery patients were randomly divided into training and test sets at a 7:3 ratio. In addition, the study compared T-cell repertoires in thyroid tissue and in blood from about 6 Graves' hyperthyroidism patients.

The germline V gene gives CDR1 as SGHNT and CDR2 as YENEEA. The CDR3 contains 15 residues, cysteine and phenylalanine counted. Only the CDR3 portion is preserved as DNA: 45 bases, with reading frame beginning at the first base. Ophthalmopathy patients had moderately to severely active disease, Clinical Activity Score of at least 3, NOSPECS grade of at least 4, and duration under 3 months. Any patient with an uncontrolled infection, another autoimmune disease, pregnancy or lactation was excluded. Diagnoses were based on clinical symptoms, serum thyroxine and TRAb, thyroid ultrasound and orbital computed tomography. PBMCs were isolated from roughly 10 ml of fresh peripheral blood by Ficoll-Paque density gradient centrifugation. Total RNA was extracted with Trizol reagent, and quality was checked on an Agilent 2100 Bioanalyzer. Points on this clonotype: What this receptor recognizes is not known. One junction end does not reproduce the germline sequence, and a read error may be involved.

Amplification of TCR beta CDR3 regions was carried out from RNA transcripts. The TCR CDR3 was subjected to a first round of RT-PCR using the HTBI primer set and the Qiagen OneStep RT-PCR kit. Libraries were constructed in a second round of multiplex PCR, after which size selection and purification were carried out. Libraries were sequenced paired-end with 100 bp reads on an Illumina HiSeq2000. The paper's processing steps were these. SOAPnuke was used to process the raw data, with reads discarded if the reads contained adapters or uncalled bases, had a mean Phred below 15, or lacked an exact constant-primer or identifier match. High-quality paired reads were merged using COPE v1.2.5, and each unique nucleotide sequence was defined as a clonotype. Clonotypes were aligned to IMGT TRBV, TRBD and TRBJ reference segments using MiTCR v1.1. The analysis included only V-J combinations with a frequency above 0.0001, which together covered 99.2% of the repertoires. A TCS score was defined as the ratio of F50 (clonal expansion) to E x V (chaos), with BLOSUM62-based TCRdist applied between CDR3 peptides within each V-J. Welch's t-statistics and random forest reduced fewer than 600 V-J features to 13, which were used in a naive Bayes classifier (R e1071). TCRdb reran the public reads through fastp at Q25 and MiXCR, keeping productive beta chains. All rows with the same CDR3 protein become a single entry with the most common DNA and genes. TCRdb's processing, not the study's, gives the V and J calls here. The sample has a few hundred thousand distinct CDR3 sequences on record, roughly 15% of them singletons. The top ten constitute roughly 35% of the sample.

General conclusions and limits of the study: Ophthalmopathy was separated from stable hyperthyroidism by a 13 V-J signature model, with about 86% sensitivity and 81% to 82% specificity obtained in cross-validation and 80%/75% obtained in testing. In validation, the model predicted progression to ophthalmopathy a median of around six months before onset, with roughly 68% sensitivity and roughly 73% specificity. No statistical method was used to fix the sample size in advance, and group allocation was not hidden from the investigators. Most expanded thyroid clonotypes (frequency above 0.001) were also found in blood, which suggests that blood repertoires may mirror thyroid immune responses.

The chain employs TRBV11-3 and TRBJ2-2; matching of 6 bases hints at TRBD1 as the D gene. Sequenced: blood. The sequence derives from a woman in her thirties or forties with Graves' ophthalmopathy. The CDR3 protein: CPSSLEGVGTGELFF. The DNA sequence follows: TGTCCCAGCAGCTTAGAGGGGGTTGGAACCGGGGAGCTGTTTTTT.